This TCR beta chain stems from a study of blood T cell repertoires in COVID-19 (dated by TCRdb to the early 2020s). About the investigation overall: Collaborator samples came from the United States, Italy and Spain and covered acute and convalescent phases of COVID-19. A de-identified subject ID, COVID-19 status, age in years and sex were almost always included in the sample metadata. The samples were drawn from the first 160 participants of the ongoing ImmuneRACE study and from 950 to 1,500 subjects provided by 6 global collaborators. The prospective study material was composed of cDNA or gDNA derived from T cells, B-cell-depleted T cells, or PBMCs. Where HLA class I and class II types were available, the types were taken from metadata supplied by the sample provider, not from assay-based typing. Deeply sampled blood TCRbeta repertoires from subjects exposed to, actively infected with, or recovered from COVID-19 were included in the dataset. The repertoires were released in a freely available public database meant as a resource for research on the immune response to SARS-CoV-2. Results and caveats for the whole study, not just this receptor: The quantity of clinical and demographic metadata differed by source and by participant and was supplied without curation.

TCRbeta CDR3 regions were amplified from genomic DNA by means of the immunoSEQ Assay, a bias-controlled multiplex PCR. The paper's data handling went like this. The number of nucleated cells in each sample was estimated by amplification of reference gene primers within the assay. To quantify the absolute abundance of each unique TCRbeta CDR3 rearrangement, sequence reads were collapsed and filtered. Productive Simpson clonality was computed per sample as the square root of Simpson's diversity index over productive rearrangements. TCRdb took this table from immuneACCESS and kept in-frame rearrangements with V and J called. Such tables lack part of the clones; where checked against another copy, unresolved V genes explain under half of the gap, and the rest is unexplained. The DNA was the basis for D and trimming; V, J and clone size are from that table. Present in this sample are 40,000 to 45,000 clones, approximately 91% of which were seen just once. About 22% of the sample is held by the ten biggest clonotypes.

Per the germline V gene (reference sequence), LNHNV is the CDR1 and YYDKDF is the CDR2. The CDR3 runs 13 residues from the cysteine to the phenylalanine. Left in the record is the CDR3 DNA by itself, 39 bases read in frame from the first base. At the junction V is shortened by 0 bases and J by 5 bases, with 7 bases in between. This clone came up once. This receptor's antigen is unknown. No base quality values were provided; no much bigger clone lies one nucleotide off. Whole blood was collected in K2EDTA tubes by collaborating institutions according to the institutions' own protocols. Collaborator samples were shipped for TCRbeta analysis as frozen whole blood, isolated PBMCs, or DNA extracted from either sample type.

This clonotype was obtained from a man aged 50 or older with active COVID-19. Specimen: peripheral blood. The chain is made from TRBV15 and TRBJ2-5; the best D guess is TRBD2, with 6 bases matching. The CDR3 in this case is CATSRDRGETQYF. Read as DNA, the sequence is TGTGCCACCAGCAGAGATCGGGGGGAGACCCAGTACTTC. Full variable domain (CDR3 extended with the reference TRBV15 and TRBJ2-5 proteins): DAMVIQNPRYQVTQFGKPVTLSCSQTLNHNVMYWYQQKSSQAPKLLFHYYDKDFNNEADTPDNFQSRRPNTSFCFLDIRSPGLGDTAMYLCATSRDRGETQYFGPGTRLLVL.